The 19 T cell receptor beta chains in this list originate from one sample, sequenced in a study of CD8 T cells in ankylosing spondylitis. Study-level points and caveats: Among TCR beta sequences, a motif of eight highly homologous variants appeared characteristic of ankylosing spondylitis blood.

These TCRs' antigens remain unknown. TCRdb re-called the 5' RACE reads through MiXCR, storing one row per CDR3 protein. The data hold some 220,000 distinct CDR3 sequences, with about 7% observed a single time. The sample comprised blood, either unsorted or a sorted T cell fraction (not recorded which). These receptors came from a male donor with ankylosing spondylitis.

The genes are TRBV20-1 and TRBJ1-5, with 7 bases matching TRBD1. CDR3 length: 15 residues. Germline CDR1 reads DFQATT; CDR2 reads SNEGSKA (reference sequence). Trimming cost V 3 bases and J 0 bases; bases outside gene matches: 5. As DNA, the CDR3 is TGCAGTGCTAGTGGGGACAGTCTTAGCAATCAGCCCCAGCATTTT. It specifies CSASGDSLSNQPQHF.

This clonotype was seen at least ten times. The CDR3 sequence: CSVDFVGDTQYF. The CDR3 nucleotides are TGCAGCGTTGACTTTGTGGGGGATACGCAGTATTTT. The V call is TRBV29-1, the J call TRBJ2-3; no clear D. V was pared by 3 bases and J by 6 bases, with 10 bases between. CDR1 is SQVTM, CDR2 ANQGSEA, per germline. This CDR3 has 12 amino acids.

This clonotype was observed a handful of times. The chain employs TRBV14 and TRBJ2-1, with D tentatively TRBD1 or TRBD2 (5 bases each). Germline lookup yields CDR1 SGHDN and CDR2 FVKESK. The CDR3 consists of 16 residues. The germline V and J ends were trimmed by 3 bases and 5 bases, with 17 bases remaining between them. Written as DNA, the CDR3 is TGTGCCAGCAGCCAGCGCTCGGGACGGGGAAACAATGAGCAGTTCTTC. Translating it yields CASSQRSGRGNNEQFF.

This clonotype was observed at least ten times. This chain connects TRBV5-1 to TRBJ1-1; the D is unclear. Germline V lookup: CDR1 SGHRS, CDR2 YFSETQ. This CDR3 contains 15 residues. The V and J ends lost 2 bases and 1 base respectively, with 12 bases between them. CDR3 in DNA: TGCGCCAGCAGCTTTCAGCCCGGTTCGAACACTGAAGCTTTCTTT. This codes for CASSFQPGSNTEAFF.

This clonotype was found many times. The chain recombines TRBV28 with TRBJ2-7; perhaps D is TRBD1 or TRBD2 (5 bases each). V lost 5 bases, J lost 0 bases, and 20 bases lay in between. The CDR3 has 17 residues. Germline CDR1 reads MDHEN; CDR2 reads SYDVKM. The CDR3 region is CASSKNGPRDLSYEQYF. DNA of the CDR3: TGTGCCAGCAGTAAAAACGGACCAAGGGACCTCTCCTACGAGCAGTACTTC.

The sample holds many counts of this clonotype. The V and J genes are TRBV7-9 and TRBJ1-5; D not resolved. Germline loops: CDR1 SEHNR, CDR2 FQNEAQ (reference sequence). CDR3 length: 14 residues. Trimming pared 2 bases from V and 4 bases from J, leaving 9 bases between. The CDR3 protein is CASSLTASNQPQHF. In DNA, the CDR3 is TGTGCCAGCAGCTTAACTGCTTCTAATCAGCCCCAGCATTTT.

The table lists this clonotype with a few counts. The V gene is TRBV7-6, the J gene TRBJ2-1; 8 nucleotides agree with TRBD2. The V gene's germline CDR1 is SGHVS and CDR2 FNYEAQ. Trimming took 4 bases from V and 6 from J; bases not matched to a gene: 17. The CDR3 contains 18 residues. CDR3: CASSSRTRPGLESNEQFF. CDR3 coding DNA: TGTGCCAGCAGCTCCCGAACCCGCCCGGGACTAGAGTCCAATGAGCAGTTCTTC. Full variable domain (rest looked up from reference TRBV7-6 and TRBJ2-1): GAGVSQSPRYKVTKRGQDVALRCDPISGHVSLYWYRQALGQGPEFLTYFNYEAQQDKSGLPNDRFSAERPEGSISTLTIQRTEQRDSAMYRCASSSRTRPGLESNEQFFGPGTRLTVL.

This clonotype has a handful of counts. The gene calls are TRBV5-1 and TRBJ2-3; D may be TRBD2 (5 bases). V was pared by 1 base and J by 6 bases, with 12 bases between. From germline, CDR1 is SGHRS and CDR2 YFSETQ. This CDR3 spans 14 amino acids. The CDR3 loop is CASSLTGGYDTQYF. The CDR3 DNA follows: TGCGCCAGCAGCTTGACCGGAGGTTACGATACGCAGTATTTT.

This clonotype was detected many times. The genes are TRBV5-5 and TRBJ2-1; 7 nucleotides match TRBD2. CDR3 length: 16 residues. The trim removed 1 base at V and 12 bases at J, leaving 16 bases unmatched. Per the germline V gene, CDR1 is SGHKS and CDR2 is YYEKEE (reference sequence). The DNA of the CDR3 is TGTGCCAGCAGCTTGCCGGCGGGAGTGATTGAGGGTGGGCAGTTCTTC. This sequence encodes CASSLPAGVIEGGQFF.

This clonotype was detected many times. This rearrangement joins TRBV4-2 to TRBJ2-5, with D maybe TRBD2 (5 bases). V was shortened by 0 bases and J by 5 bases, with 13 bases between the two germline ends. The CDR3 covers 15 residues. CDR1 is LGHNA and CDR2 is YNFKEQ in the germline V gene. The CDR3: CASSQDSPSRETQYF. CDR3 nucleotide sequence: TGTGCCAGCAGCCAAGATAGTCCTAGCAGGGAGACCCAGTACTTC.

This clonotype was counted many times. The chain combines TRBV9 with TRBJ1-6; D is undetermined. The V and J ends lost 4 bases and 6 bases respectively, with 17 bases between them. The CDR3 length is 16 residues. CDR1 is SGDLS and CDR2 is YYNGEE in the germline V gene. The CDR3 DNA reads as TGTGCCAGCAGCCAAAATCCGGGAAATCCTAATTCACCCCTCCACTTT. This encodes CASSQNPGNPNSPLHF.

J is TRBJ1-3 and V is TRBV4-3, with D perhaps matching TRBD1 (5 bases). V was clipped by 4 bases and J by 0 bases, with 10 bases between them. Germline assignment: CDR1 LGHNA and CDR2 YSLEER. The CDR3 extends over 15 amino acids. The CDR3 is CASSPGALSGNTIYF. CDR3 in DNA: TGCGCCAGCAGCCCTGGGGCCCTCTCTGGAAACACCATATATTTT.

This clonotype was detected a few times. The chain carries TRBV7-9 and TRBJ1-5; D remains unclear. Trimming cost V 1 base and J 5 bases, with 9 bases left between them. CDR1 is SEHNR, CDR2 FQNEAQ, per germline (reference sequence). The CDR3 covers 14 residues. CDR3 region: CASSLDSRDQPQHF. CDR3 nucleotide sequence: TGTGCCAGCAGCTTAGACTCCCGGGATCAGCCCCAGCATTTT.

This clonotype has at least ten counts. The chain combines TRBV11-2 with TRBJ1-2, with D possibly being TRBD1 (5 bases). V gave up 1 base and J gave up 3 bases, with 15 bases separating them. This CDR3 region has 16 residues. The germline V gene has CDR1 SGHAT and CDR2 FQNNGV. CDR3 sequence reads: CASSLARAGKDYGYTF. The CDR3 nucleotides are TGTGCCAGCAGCTTAGCACGGGCAGGGAAGGACTATGGCTACACCTTC. The whole variable domain, filled in from reference TRBV11-2 and TRBJ1-2, reads EAGVAQSPRYKIIEKRQSVAFWCNPISGHATLYWYQQILGQGPKLLIQFQNNGVVDDSQLPKDRFSAERLKGVDSTLKIQPAKLEDSAVYLCASSLARAGKDYGYTFGSGTRLTVV.

This clonotype was observed at least ten times. The chain couples TRBV6-2 or TRBV6-3 to TRBJ2-3; D gene unclear. Trimming pared 6 bases from V and 4 bases from J, leaving 14 bases between. CDR3 length: 14 amino acids. Germline V gives CDR1 MNHEY, CDR2 SVGEGT. CDR3 DNA sequence: TGTGCCAGCAGCCTCGGATCTAAGGCAGATACGCAGTATTTT. Encoded protein: CASSLGSKADTQYF.

This clonotype has ten or more counts. V gene TRBV7-9 combines with J gene TRBJ2-1; D is perhaps TRBD1 or TRBD2 (6 bases each). From germline, CDR1 is SEHNR and CDR2 FQNEAQ (reference sequence). This CDR3 has 14 residues. V was clipped by 5 bases and J by 2 bases, with 10 bases between them. The CDR3 sequence: CASSTGRTYNEQFF. DNA of the CDR3: TGTGCCAGCAGCACAGGGAGGACCTACAATGAGCAGTTCTTC.

This clonotype was counted at least ten times. This chain links TRBV9 with TRBJ2-5, with 7 bases fitting TRBD1. The CDR3 consists of 14 residues. Germline V gene sequence: CDR1 SGDLS, CDR2 YYNGEE. V was clipped by 3 bases and J by 2 bases; unmatched bases: 4. The DNA of the CDR3 is TGTGCCAGCAGCGGTGAGGGGGCGCAAGAGACCCAGTACTTC. Its translation is CASSGEGAQETQYF.

The rearrangement joins TRBV5-1 to TRBJ2-3; 12 bases are shared with TRBD2. Germline CDR1 reads SGHRS; CDR2 reads YFSETQ. V lost 4 bases to trimming and J lost 6 bases; unmatched junction nucleotides: 12. The CDR3 is 17 residues long. The CDR3 here is CASSALGLAGPLDTQYF. The CDR3 nucleotides read TGCGCCAGCAGCGCTCTCGGACTAGCGGGGCCGTTGGATACGCAGTATTTT.

This clonotype occurred many times. The chain recombines TRBV12-3 or TRBV12-4 with TRBJ1-1; D is unclear. This CDR3 has 13 amino acids. Trimming left V 4 bases short and J 9 bases short, with 15 bases between. This chain's CDR3 is CASSWVVQEKAFF. The CDR3 bases are TGTGCCAGCAGTTGGGTCGTTCAGGAGAAAGCTTTCTTT.